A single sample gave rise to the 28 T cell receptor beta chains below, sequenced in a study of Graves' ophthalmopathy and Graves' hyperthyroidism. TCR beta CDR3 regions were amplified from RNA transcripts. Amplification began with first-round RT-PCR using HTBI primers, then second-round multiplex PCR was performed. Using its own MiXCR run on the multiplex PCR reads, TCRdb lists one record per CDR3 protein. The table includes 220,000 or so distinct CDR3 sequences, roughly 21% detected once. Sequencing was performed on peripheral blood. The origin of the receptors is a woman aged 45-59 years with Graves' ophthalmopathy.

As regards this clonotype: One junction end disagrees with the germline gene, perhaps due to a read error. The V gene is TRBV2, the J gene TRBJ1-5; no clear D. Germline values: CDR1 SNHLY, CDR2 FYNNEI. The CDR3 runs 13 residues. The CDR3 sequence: CASSVAQVQPQLF. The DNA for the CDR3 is TGTGCCAGCAGTGTAGCGCAGGTACAGCCCCAGCTTTTT.

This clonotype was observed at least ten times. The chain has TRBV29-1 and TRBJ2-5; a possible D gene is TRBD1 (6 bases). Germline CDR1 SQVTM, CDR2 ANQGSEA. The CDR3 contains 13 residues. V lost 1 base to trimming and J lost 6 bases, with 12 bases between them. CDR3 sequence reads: CSVEGAGVQTQYF. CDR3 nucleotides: TGCAGCGTTGAAGGTGCAGGGGTACAGACCCAGTACTTC. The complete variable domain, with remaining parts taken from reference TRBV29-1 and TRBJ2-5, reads SAVISQKPSRDICQRGTSLTIQCQVDSQVTMMFWYRQQPGQSLTLIATANQGSEATYESGFVIDKFPISRPNLTFSTLTVSNMSPEDSSIYLCSVEGAGVQTQYFGPGTRLLVL.

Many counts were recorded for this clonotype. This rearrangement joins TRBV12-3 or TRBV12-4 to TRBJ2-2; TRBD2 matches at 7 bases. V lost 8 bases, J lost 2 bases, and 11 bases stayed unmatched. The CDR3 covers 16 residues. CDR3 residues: CASRRRAGENTGELFF. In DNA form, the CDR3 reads TGTGCCAGCCGCCGGAGGGCGGGAGAAAACACCGGGGAGCTGTTTTTT.

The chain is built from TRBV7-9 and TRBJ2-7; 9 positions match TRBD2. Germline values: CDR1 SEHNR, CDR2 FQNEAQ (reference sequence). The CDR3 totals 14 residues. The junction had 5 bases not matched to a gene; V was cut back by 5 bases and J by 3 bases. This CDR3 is CASSELAGGYEQYF. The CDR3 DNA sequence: TGTGCCAGCAGCGAACTAGCGGGCGGCTACGAGCAGTACTTC.

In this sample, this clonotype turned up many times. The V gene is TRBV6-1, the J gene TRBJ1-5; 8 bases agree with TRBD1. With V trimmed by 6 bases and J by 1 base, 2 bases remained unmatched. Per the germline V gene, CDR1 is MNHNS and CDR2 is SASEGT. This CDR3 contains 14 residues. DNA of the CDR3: TGTGCCAGCAGAAGGACAGGGAGCAATCAGCCCCAGCATTTT. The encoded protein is CASRRTGSNQPQHF.

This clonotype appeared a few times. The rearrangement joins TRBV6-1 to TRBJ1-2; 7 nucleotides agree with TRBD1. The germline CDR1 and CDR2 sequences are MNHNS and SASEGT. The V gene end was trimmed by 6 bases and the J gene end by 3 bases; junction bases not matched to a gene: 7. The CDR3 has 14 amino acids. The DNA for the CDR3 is TGTGCCAGCAGAACAGGGGAGGAGTACTATGGCTACACCTTC. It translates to CASRTGEEYYGYTF.

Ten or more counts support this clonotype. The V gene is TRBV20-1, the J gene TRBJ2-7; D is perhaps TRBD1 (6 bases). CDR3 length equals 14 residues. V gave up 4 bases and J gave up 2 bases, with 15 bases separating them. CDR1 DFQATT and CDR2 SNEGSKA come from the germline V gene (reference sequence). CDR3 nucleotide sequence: TGCAGTGCTAACCCAGGGGAATTGGCCTACGAGCAGTACTTC. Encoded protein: CSANPGELAYEQYF.

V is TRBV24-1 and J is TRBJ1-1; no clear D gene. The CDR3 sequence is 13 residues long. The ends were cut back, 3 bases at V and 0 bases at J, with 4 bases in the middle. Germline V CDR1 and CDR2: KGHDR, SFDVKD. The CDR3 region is CATSDQMNTEAFF. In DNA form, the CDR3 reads TGTGCCACCAGTGATCAGATGAACACTGAAGCTTTCTTT.

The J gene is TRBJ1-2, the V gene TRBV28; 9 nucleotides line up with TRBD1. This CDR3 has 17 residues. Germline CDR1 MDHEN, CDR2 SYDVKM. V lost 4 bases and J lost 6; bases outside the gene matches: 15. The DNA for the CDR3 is TGTGCCAGCAGTTCCCGGGGACAGGGCTACGTGGAAGATGGCTACACCTTC. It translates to CASSSRGQGYVEDGYTF.

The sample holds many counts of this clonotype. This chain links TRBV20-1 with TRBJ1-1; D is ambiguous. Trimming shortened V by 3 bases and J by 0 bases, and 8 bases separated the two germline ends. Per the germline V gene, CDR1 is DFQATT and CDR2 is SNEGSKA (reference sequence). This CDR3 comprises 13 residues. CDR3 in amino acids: CSARATMNTEAFF. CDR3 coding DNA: TGCAGTGCTAGGGCCACCATGAACACTGAAGCTTTCTTT.

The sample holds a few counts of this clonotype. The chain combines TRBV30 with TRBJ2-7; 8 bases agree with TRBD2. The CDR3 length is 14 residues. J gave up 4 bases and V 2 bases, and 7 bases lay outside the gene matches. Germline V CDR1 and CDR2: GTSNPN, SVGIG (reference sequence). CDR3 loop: CAWSSGREGYEQYF. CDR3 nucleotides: TGTGCCTGGAGTTCGGGCCGGGAGGGTTACGAGCAGTACTTC.

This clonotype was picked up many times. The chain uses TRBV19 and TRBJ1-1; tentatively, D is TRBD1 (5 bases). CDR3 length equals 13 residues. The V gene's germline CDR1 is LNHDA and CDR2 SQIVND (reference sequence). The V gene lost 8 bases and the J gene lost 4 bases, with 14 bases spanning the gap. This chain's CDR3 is CASLEGGTTEAFF. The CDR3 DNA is TGTGCCAGTTTAGAGGGAGGGACCACTGAAGCTTTCTTT.

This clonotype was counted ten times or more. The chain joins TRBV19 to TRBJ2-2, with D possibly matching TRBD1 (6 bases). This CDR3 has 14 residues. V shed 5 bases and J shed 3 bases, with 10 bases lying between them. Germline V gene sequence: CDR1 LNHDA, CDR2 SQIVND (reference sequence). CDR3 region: CASSPQGYTGELFF. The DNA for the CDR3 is TGTGCCAGTAGTCCCCAGGGGTACACCGGGGAGCTGTTTTTT.

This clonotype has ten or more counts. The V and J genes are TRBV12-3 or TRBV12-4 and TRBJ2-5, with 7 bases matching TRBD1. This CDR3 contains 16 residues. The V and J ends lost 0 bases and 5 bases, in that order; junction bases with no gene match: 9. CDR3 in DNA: TGTGCCAGCAGTTTAGCGCTGGGGCAGGGGGACGAGACCCAGTACTTC. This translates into CASSLALGQGDETQYF.

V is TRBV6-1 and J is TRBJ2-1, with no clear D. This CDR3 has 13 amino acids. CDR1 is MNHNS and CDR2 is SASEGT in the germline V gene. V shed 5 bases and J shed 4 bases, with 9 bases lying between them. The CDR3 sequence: CASSITAYNEQFF. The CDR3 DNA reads TGTGCCAGCAGTATAACAGCTTACAATGAGCAGTTCTTC.

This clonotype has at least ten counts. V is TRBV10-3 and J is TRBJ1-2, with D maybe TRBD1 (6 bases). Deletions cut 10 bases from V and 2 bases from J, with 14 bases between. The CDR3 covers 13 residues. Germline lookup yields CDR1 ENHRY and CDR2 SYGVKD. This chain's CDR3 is CATTRDTNYGYTF. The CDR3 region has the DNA TGTGCCACCACAAGGGACACAAACTATGGCTACACCTTC.

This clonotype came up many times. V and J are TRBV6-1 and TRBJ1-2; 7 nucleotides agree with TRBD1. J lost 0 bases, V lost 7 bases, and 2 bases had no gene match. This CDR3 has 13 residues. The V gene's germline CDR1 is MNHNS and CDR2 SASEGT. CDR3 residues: CASTGTANYGYTF. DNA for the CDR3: TGTGCCAGCACTGGGACAGCTAACTATGGCTACACCTTC.

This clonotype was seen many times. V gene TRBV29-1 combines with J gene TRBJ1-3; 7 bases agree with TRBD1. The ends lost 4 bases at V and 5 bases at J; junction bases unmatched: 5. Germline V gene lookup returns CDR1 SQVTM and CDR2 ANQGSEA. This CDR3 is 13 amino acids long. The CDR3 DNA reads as TGCAGCGTTGCCCCAGGGGGTCGAAACACCATATATTTT. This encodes CSVAPGGRNTIYF.

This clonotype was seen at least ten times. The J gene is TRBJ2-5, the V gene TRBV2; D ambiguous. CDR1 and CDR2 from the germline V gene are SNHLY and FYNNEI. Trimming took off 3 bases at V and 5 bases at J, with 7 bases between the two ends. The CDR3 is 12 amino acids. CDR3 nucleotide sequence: TGTGCCAGCAGTGAGGCGTTCGAGACCCAGTACTTC. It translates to CASSEAFETQYF.

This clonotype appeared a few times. The CDR3 region has the DNA TGTGCCAGCAGCTTAGTGACAGGGGGCGGCTATGGCTACACCTTC. Amino acid sequence: CASSLVTGGGYGYTF. The chain couples TRBV7-2 to TRBJ1-2; TRBD1 matches at 10 bases. Per germline, CDR1 SGHTA and CDR2 FQGNSA. The CDR3 has 15 residues. Trimming cost V 1 base and J 4 bases; bases outside gene matches: 3.

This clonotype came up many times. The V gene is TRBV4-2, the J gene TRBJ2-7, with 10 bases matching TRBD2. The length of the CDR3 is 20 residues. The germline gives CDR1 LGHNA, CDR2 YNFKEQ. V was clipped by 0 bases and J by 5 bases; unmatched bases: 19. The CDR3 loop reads CASSQDRSVASGSTLHEQYF. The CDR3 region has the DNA TGTGCCAGCAGCCAAGATCGGTCGGTGGCTAGCGGGAGCACATTACACGAGCAGTACTTC.

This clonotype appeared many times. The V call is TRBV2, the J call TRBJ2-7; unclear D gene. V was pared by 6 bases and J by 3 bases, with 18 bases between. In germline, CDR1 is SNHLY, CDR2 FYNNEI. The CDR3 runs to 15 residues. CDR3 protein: CASRLFATSDYEQYF. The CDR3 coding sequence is TGTGCCAGCAGGTTGTTTGCGACCTCTGACTACGAGCAGTACTTC.

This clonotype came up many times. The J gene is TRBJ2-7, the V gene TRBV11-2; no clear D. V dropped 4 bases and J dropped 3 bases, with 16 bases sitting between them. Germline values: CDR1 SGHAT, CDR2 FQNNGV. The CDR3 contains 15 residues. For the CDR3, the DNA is TGTGCCAGCAGCTACCAATCAATTGGGCGCTACGAGCAGTACTTC. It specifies CASSYQSIGRYEQYF.

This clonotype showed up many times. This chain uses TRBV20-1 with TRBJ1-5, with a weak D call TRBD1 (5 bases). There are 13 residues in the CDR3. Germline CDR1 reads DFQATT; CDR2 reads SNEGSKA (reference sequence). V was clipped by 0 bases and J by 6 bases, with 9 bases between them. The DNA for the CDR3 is TGCAGTGCTAGAGATCAGGGATTTCAGCCCCAGCATTTT. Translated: CSARDQGFQPQHF.

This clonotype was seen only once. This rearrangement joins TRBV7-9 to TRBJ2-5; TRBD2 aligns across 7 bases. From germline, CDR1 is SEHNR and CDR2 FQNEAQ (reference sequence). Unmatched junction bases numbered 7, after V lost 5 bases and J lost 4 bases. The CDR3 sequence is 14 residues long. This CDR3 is CASSQGGGGETQYF. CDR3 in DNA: TGTGCCAGCAGCCAAGGTGGCGGGGGAGAGACCCAGTACTTC.

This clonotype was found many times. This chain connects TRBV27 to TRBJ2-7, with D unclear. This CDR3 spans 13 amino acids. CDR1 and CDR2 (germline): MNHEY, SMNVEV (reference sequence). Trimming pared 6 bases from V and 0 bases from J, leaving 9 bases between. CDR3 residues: CASRRSGSYEQYF. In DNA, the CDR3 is TGTGCCAGCAGAAGATCTGGCTCCTACGAGCAGTACTTC.

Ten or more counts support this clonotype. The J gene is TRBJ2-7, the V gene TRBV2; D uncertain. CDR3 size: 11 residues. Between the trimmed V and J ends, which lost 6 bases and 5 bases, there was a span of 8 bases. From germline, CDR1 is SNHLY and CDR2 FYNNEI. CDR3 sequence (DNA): TGTGCCAGCAGAACCGCGGACGAGCAGTACTTC. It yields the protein CASRTADEQYF. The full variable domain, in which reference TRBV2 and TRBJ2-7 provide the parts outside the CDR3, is EPEVTQTPSHQVTQMGQEVILRCVPISNHLYFYWYRQILGQKVEFLVSFYNNEISEKSEIFDDQFSVERPDGSNFTLKIRSTKLEDSAMYFCASRTADEQYFGPGTRLTVT.

The CDR3 DNA sequence: TGTGCCAGTAGTATATCGGGGACCCAGTACTTC. It is translated as CASSISGTQYF. The chain carries TRBV19 and TRBJ2-5; unclear D gene. With 2 bases removed from V and 7 bases from J, the gap between germline ends came to 5 bases. Germline V gene sequence: CDR1 LNHDA, CDR2 SQIVND (reference sequence). The length of the CDR3 is 11 residues.